This TCR beta chain was documented in a study of control samples from healthy donors and cancer patients. The CDR3 runs 15 residues. CDR1 is SGHDT and CDR2 is YYEEEE in the germline V gene. V gave up 2 bases and J gave up 7 bases; unmatched junction bases: 9. Clones were sequenced by immunoSEQ multiplex PCR, and TCRdb holds only the in-frame ones, with some missing. The top ten clones hold about 10% of a sample with some 140,000 clones, roughly 92% of them seen once. This clone has just a few counts. The source of this sequence is a man in his thirties or forties in good health. The sample comprised blood. This chain uses TRBV5-6 with TRBJ2-1; TRBD2 agrees at 7 bases. For the CDR3, the DNA is TGTGCCAGCAGCTTTTTATCGCTAGCGGAAAATGAGCAGTTCTTC. Translation: CASSFLSLAENEQFF.